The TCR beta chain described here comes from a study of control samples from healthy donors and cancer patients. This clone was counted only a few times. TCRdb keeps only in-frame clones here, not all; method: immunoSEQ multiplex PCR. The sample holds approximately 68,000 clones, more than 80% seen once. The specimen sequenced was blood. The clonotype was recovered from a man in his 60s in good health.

The CDR3 spells CASSPTPQGDTEAFF. CDR3 sequence (DNA): TGTGCCAGCAGCCCTACCCCCCAGGGGGACACTGAAGCTTTCTTT. The V call is TRBV3-1 (or the pseudogene TRBV3-2), the J call TRBJ1-1; 7 bases align to TRBD1. CDR1 LGHDT and CDR2 YNNKEL come from the germline V gene (reference sequence). The CDR3 contains 15 residues. Trimming removed 4 bases from V and 3 bases from J; junction bases left unmatched: 8.